These T cell receptor beta chains were read from a single sample in a study of blood T cell repertoires in COVID-19. Profiled with immunoSEQ multiplex PCR; TCRdb holds only in-frame clones, not every one. The table has about 260,000 clones, roughly 85% seen once. The sequencing input was peripheral blood. Source of these receptors: a human donor in a cohort sampled during active COVID-19. Each CDR3 is given with its conserved first and last residue. Each record gives: clone size, D gene, J gene, V gene, CDR3 DNA, CDR3 protein. D genes are given only for firm matches. The size field is filled for only some rows; it gives once, few, many or a size class.

.,.,TRBJ1-2,TRBV6-5,TGTGCCAGCAGTTACACCAGGGCCGAGTGGGTTGGCTACACCTTC,CASSYTRAEWVGYTF
.,TRBD1,TRBJ2-1,TRBV2,TGTGCCGGCTTCGAGGGGGCTAGGTGGTTCTTC,CAGFEGARWFF
.,.,TRBJ2-1,TRBV2,TGTGCCAGCAGTGAACATAGAAATGAGCAGTTCTTC,CASSEHRNEQFF
.,TRBD1,TRBJ2-3,TRBV9,TGTGCCAGCAGCGTACGGACAGGCAGCACAGATACGCAGTATTTT,CASSVRTGSTDTQYF
.,TRBD1,TRBJ1-2,TRBV7-2,TGTGCCAGCAGCTTAGAATCGGGACAGGGAGATGGCTACACCTTC,CASSLESGQGDGYTF
.,TRBD1,TRBJ1-2,TRBV28,TGTGCCAGCAGTTTTGGGACAGTCCGGGGCTACACCTTC,CASSFGTVRGYTF
once,TRBD1,TRBJ2-7,TRBV28,TGTGCCAGCAGTTTACTTCGGGGACAGGGGGCGACCTACGAGCAGTACTTC,CASSLLRGQGATYEQYF
.,.,TRBJ1-6,TRBV9,TGTGCCAGCAACCGTCTTCTCAAAGGGGCCCAGTCACCCCTCCACTTT,CASNRLLKGAQSPLHF
.,TRBD1,TRBJ2-7,TRBV6-5,TGTGCCAGCAGGAGTCGACAGGGGCGAACCTACGAGCAGTACTTC,CASRSRQGRTYEQYF
.,TRBD1,TRBJ2-1,TRBV7-3,TGTGCCAGCAGCTTAGAGGCCGTTGGGACAGCCCTTAACAATGAGCAGTTCTTC,CASSLEAVGTALNNEQFF
.,.,TRBJ1-1,TRBV3-1/TRBV3-2,TGTGCCAGCAGCCAAAGTTACAGAATGAACACTGAAGCTTTCTTT,CASSQSYRMNTEAFF
.,.,TRBJ2-7,TRBV18,TGTGCCAGCTCACAAGGCGCCACTCGGGGCGAGCAGTACTTC,CASSQGATRGEQYF
.,.,TRBJ1-3,TRBV2,TGTGCCAGCAGCCAAGACAGTCAGAGCTCTGGAAACACCATATATTTT,CASSQDSQSSGNTIYF
.,.,TRBJ2-1,TRBV5-1,TGCGCCAGCAGAACGGCGACTACCCCCGCCTACAATGAGCAGTTCTTC,CASRTATTPAYNEQFF
.,.,TRBJ2-2,TRBV19,TGTGCCAGTAGTATAAGCAGGGGGGAGCTGTTTTTT,CASSISRGELFF
.,.,TRBJ2-7,TRBV28,TGTGCCAGCAGTTCCCCGTCCCACCTAAAGCGAGAGCAGTACTTC,CASSSPSHLKREQYF
.,.,TRBJ1-5,TRBV28,TGTGCCAGCAGTTTGGAGCCCCTCAATCAGCCCCAGCATTTT,CASSLEPLNQPQHF
.,TRBD2,TRBJ2-7,TRBV11-2,TGTGCCAGCAGCCCAGGGACTATGGGGTTGGAGCAGTACTTC,CASSPGTMGLEQYF
.,TRBD2,TRBJ2-7,TRBV29-1,TGCAGCGTTGAAGATCGGACAGCGGGGGGATACGAGCAGTACTTC,CSVEDRTAGGYEQYF
.,.,TRBJ1-1,TRBV11-2,TGTGCCAGCAGCTTAAATCCCTACACTGAAGCTTTCTTT,CASSLNPYTEAFF
.,TRBD1,TRBJ2-5,TRBV28,TGTGCCAGCAGACCCGGGACAGGGGTGAAGACCCAGTACTTC,CASRPGTGVKTQYF
once,.,TRBJ1-5,TRBV7-2,TGTGCCAGCAGCTTAGGCCAGACAGGCCAGCCCCAGCATTTT,CASSLGQTGQPQHF
.,.,TRBJ2-3,TRBV10-1,TGCGCCAGCAGTGCTAGGTTGACAGATACGCAGTATTTT,CASSARLTDTQYF
.,TRBD1,TRBJ1-1,TRBV7-9,TGTGCCAGCAGTCACAGGGGAATGAACACTGAAGCTTTCTTT,CASSHRGMNTEAFF
.,.,TRBJ1-1,TRBV6-1,TGTGCCAGCAGTGAAGGGGGGCTGAACACTGAAGCTTTCTTT,CASSEGGLNTEAFF
.,.,TRBJ2-7,TRBV4-1,TGCGCCAGCAGCCAACTAGATAGCTACGAGCAGTACTTC,CASSQLDSYEQYF
.,TRBD1,TRBJ1-5,TRBV28,TGTGCCAGTCTCTGGCAGGGGGTCCTCAATCAGCCCCAGCATTTT,CASLWQGVLNQPQHF